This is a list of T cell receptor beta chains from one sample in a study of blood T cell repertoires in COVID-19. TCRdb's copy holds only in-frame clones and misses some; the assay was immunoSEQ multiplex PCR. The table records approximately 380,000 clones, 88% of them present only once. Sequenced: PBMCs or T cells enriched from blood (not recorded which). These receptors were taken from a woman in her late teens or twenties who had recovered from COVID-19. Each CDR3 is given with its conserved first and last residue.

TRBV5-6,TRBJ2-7,CASSFGQTYEQYF
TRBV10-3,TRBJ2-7,CAISMPGQGDHSLSYEQYF
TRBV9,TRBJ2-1,CASSALGQGRNEQFF
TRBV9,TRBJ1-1,CASSTYRDATEAFF
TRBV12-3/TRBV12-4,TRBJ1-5,CASSPRTDQPQHF
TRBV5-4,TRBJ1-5,CASSFAGNQPQHF
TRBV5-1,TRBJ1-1,CASSPAWTGGTEAFF
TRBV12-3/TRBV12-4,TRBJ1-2,CASSLGPNYGYTF
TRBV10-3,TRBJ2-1,CAISAPESSEQFF
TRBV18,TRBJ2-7,CASSLLAGQGDEQYF
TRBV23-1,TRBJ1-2,CASRPTVHTGTGDFYGYTF
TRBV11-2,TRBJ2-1,CASDGGKLYNEQFF
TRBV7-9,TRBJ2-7,CASSFTPRSASYEQYF
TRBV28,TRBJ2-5,CASSLRITGGENQETQYF
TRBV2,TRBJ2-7,CASMNRDSYEQYF
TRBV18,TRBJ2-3,CASSPPVLAVIGDTQYF
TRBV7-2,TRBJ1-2,CASSPGQNYGYTF
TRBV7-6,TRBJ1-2,CASSPAGSYGYTF
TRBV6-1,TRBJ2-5,CASSEATFQGTQYF
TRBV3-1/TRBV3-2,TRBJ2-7,CASSQVPGGASEQYF
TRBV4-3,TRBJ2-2,CASSQSGLAGTGELFF
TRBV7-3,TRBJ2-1,CASSLGTSGQRSNEQFF
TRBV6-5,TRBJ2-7,CASSYSNDRVYEQYF
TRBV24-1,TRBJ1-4,CATSDPGQGHEKLFF
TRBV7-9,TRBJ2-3,CASSPAEGRLDTQYF
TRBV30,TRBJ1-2,CAWIFRSDTNYGYTF
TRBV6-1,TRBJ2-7,CASSEGTVSYEQYF
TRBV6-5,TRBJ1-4,CASRVTAGTNEKLFF
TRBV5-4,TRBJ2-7,CASSTGLAGTYEQYF
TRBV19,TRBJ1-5,CASADSSYQPQHF
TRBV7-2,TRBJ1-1,CASSLPHLRAFF
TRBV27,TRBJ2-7,CASSARDSYEQYF
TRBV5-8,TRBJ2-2,CASSFSPRAGELFF
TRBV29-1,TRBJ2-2,CSGGRTGELFF
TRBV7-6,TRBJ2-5,CASSLDAGGIGETQYF
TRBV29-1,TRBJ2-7,CSVAGTDLYEQYF
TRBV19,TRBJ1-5,CASTAQHYSNQPQHF
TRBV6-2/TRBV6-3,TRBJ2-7,CASSAGQGWDEQYF
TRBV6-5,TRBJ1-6,CAVGGRGILNSPLHF
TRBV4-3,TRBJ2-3,CASSQETAGESDTQYF
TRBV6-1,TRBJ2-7,CASSEFWRNSYEQYF